The rows below give T cell receptor beta chains drawn from one sample of a study of shared clonotypes between healthy human individuals. Method: immunoSEQ multiplex PCR; TCRdb's copy keeps in-frame clones and lacks some. The sample yields approximately 2,000,000 clones, under 95% seen once. Sequencing used naive CD4+ T cells from PBMCs. These receptor sequences come from a man aged 18 to 30 in good health. Some clones in this sample may be carry-over from other donors' samples. Both conserved end residues are part of each CDR3. The order of the fields is D gene, V gene, J gene, clone size, CDR3 DNA, CDR3 protein. D genes are given only for firm matches. Some rows mark clone size as missing; the rest say once, few, many or name a class of expanded clone.

>NA|TRBV2|TRBJ2-2|NA
TGTGCCAGCAAACTCCGGAACACCGGGGAGCTGTTTTTT
CASKLRNTGELFF
>TRBD2|TRBV11-3|TRBJ2-1|NA
TGTGCCAGCAGCGTAACTAGCGGGAGGGGTGAGCAGTTCTTC
CASSVTSGRGEQFF
>TRBD2|TRBV4-1|TRBJ2-7|NA
TGCGCCAGCAGCCAGGGAAGCGGGAGGAACTACGAGCAGTACTTC
CASSQGSGRNYEQYF
>NA|TRBV30|TRBJ1-4|once
TGTGCCTGGAGTGATGTGGGGGGCACTAATGAAAAACTGTTTTTT
CAWSDVGGTNEKLFF
>NA|TRBV19|TRBJ1-2|once
TGTGCCAGTAGTATAGATATGGCCAGGGGTGTTGGCTATGGCTACACCTTC
CASSIDMARGVGYGYTF
>NA|TRBV5-1|TRBJ2-7|NA
TGCGCCAGCAGCTCCGACACGAACTTCTACGAGCAGTACTTC
CASSSDTNFYEQYF
>TRBD1|TRBV27|TRBJ1-3|NA
TGTGCCAGCAGTTTAAGGGGAGAGACAGGGGTGAAGAGAAACACCATATATTTT
CASSLRGETGVKRNTIYF
>TRBD1|TRBV2|TRBJ2-7|once
TGTGCCAGCAGTCAGGACAGGGGCGCACCCGAGCAGTACTTC
CASSQDRGAPEQYF
>TRBD2|TRBV9|TRBJ2-7|NA
TGTGCCAGCAGCGGGAGGGGACTAGCGGGAGTAGGCTACGAGCAGTACTTC
CASSGRGLAGVGYEQYF
>NA|TRBV6-1|TRBJ1-4|NA
TGTGCCAGCAGTATTAGGATGGGAGCTAATGAAAAACTGTTTTTT
CASSIRMGANEKLFF
>NA|TRBV10-3|TRBJ1-2|NA
TGTGCCATCAGTGAGTCTGGAGGAGCCTATGGCTACACCTTC
CAISESGGAYGYTF
>NA|TRBV5-5|TRBJ2-3|NA
TGTGCCAGCAGCCCCTCCAGGGTCCGCACAGATACGCAGTATTTT
CASSPSRVRTDTQYF
>TRBD2|TRBV7-9|TRBJ2-1|NA
TGTGCCAGCCGGGGGGATATCACCTACAATGAGCAGTTCTTC
CASRGDITYNEQFF
>NA|TRBV15|TRBJ2-7|NA
TGTGCCACCAGCACCGGGACAAGATCCTACGAGCAGTACTTC
CATSTGTRSYEQYF
>NA|TRBV16|TRBJ1-4|few
TGTGCCAGCAGCCAATCAGGGGATGAAAAACTGTTTTTT
CASSQSGDEKLFF
>NA|TRBV2|TRBJ1-1|once
TGTGCCAGCAGTGAAGAGGGGGGCACTGAAGCTTTCTTT
CASSEEGGTEAFF
>NA|TRBV18|TRBJ2-7|once
TGTGCCAGCTCACCCCCCTTCGGAGCGGGCCACGAGCAGTACTTC
CASSPPFGAGHEQYF
>NA|TRBV10-3|TRBJ2-2|once
TGTGCCATCAGTGATAGGCAGGGCAATGTCGGCGGGGAGCTGTTTTTT
CAISDRQGNVGGELFF
>NA|TRBV5-1|TRBJ2-1|once
TGCGCCAGCAGCCTACAGACTAGTCTCGGTGAGCAGTTCTTC
CASSLQTSLGEQFF
>TRBD2|TRBV7-3|TRBJ2-2|NA
TGTGCCAGCAGCGGCGGACTAGCGGGAGGCACCGGGGAGCTGTTTTTT
CASSGGLAGGTGELFF
>TRBD2|TRBV14|TRBJ2-7|NA
TGTGCCAGCAGCTGGACTAGCGGGAGTGTAAACGAGCAGTACTTC
CASSWTSGSVNEQYF
>NA|TRBV7-2|TRBJ2-5|NA
TGTGCCAGCAGCTTAGTACGGGAGACCCAGTACTTC
CASSLVRETQYF
>TRBD2|TRBV6-1|TRBJ2-7|once
TGTGCCAGCAGTGTTACTAGCGGGAGAACCTACGAGCAGTACTTC
CASSVTSGRTYEQYF
>TRBD2|TRBV28|TRBJ2-7|NA
TGTGCCAGCAGTACAACGACTAGCGGGAGGGACTACGAGCAGTACTTC
CASSTTTSGRDYEQYF
>NA|TRBV7-9|TRBJ2-1|NA
TGTGCCAGCAGCTTTGCTGACTACAATGAGCAGTTCTTC
CASSFADYNEQFF
>NA|TRBV28|TRBJ2-3|NA
TGTGCCAGCAGTTCCGGAGGACCTCCTACGGATACGCAGTATTTT
CASSSGGPPTDTQYF
>TRBD2|TRBV7-3|TRBJ2-1|once
TGTGCCAGCAGCTTAGGCCTAGCGGGATTCAATGAGCAGTTCTTC
CASSLGLAGFNEQFF
>NA|TRBV28|TRBJ1-1|NA
TGTGCCAGCAGTATCCTGAACACTGAAGCTTTCTTT
CASSILNTEAFF
>TRBD1|TRBV4-1|TRBJ2-6|once
TGCGCCAGCAGCCGAAGGCCGGCACAGGGGGAGAGGTCTGGGGCCAACGTCCTGACTTTC
CASSRRPAQGERSGANVLTF
>TRBD2|TRBV14|TRBJ2-7|NA
TGTGCCAGCTCACCCTCTATCCGACCTAGCGGGTTGGGCGAGCAGTACTTC
CASSPSIRPSGLGEQYF
>NA|TRBV6-5|TRBJ2-7|NA
TGTGCCAGCAGTTACAAAGCTCATAGCTCCTACGAGCAGTACTTC
CASSYKAHSSYEQYF
>TRBD2|TRBV11-2|TRBJ2-2|few
TGTGCCAGCAGCTCGAGACTAGCGGGAGCGTACACCGGGGAGCTGTTTTTT
CASSSRLAGAYTGELFF
>NA|TRBV18|TRBJ2-2|NA
TGTGCCAGCTCACCAGAACAGATTACCGGGGAGCTGTTTTTT
CASSPEQITGELFF
>TRBD1|TRBV28|TRBJ1-1|NA
TGTGCCAGCAGTTTAGGGCGAAGAGGGACAGGGTATATTGAAGCTTTCTTT
CASSLGRRGTGYIEAFF
>NA|TRBV4-1|TRBJ1-4|once
TGCGCCAGCAGCCAGCGGACGGGAGCCTATAATGAAAAACTGTTTTTT
CASSQRTGAYNEKLFF
>TRBD1|TRBV10-3|TRBJ1-5|NA
TGTGCCATCAGTGAGTCGGGCAAGCAGGGGGCGGGCAATCAGCCCCAGCATTTT
CAISESGKQGAGNQPQHF
>NA|TRBV4-1|TRBJ2-1|NA
TGCGCCAGCAGCCAAGTTGTAGTTCAAGGTGAGCAGTTCTTC
CASSQVVVQGEQFF
>NA|TRBV30|TRBJ2-1|NA
TGTGCCTGGAGTGTTAGAGGGAATGAGCAGTTCTTC
CAWSVRGNEQFF
>NA|TRBV9|TRBJ1-2|few
TGTGCCAGCAGCGTAGAGCACAGCAGCTACACCTTC
CASSVEHSSYTF
>NA|TRBV7-2|TRBJ2-7|NA
TGTGCCAGCAGCCCTGACGGTTCCTACGAGCAGTACTTC
CASSPDGSYEQYF